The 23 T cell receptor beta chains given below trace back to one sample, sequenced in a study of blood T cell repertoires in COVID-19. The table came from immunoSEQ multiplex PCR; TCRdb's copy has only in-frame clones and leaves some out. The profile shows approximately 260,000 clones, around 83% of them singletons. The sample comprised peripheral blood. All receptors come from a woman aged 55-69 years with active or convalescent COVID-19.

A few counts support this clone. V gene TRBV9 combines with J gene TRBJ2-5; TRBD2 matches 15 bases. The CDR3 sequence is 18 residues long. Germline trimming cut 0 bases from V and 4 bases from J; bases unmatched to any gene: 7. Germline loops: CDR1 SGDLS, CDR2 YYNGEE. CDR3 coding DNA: TGTGCCAGCAGCGTAGGACCCTTGGGACTAGCGGGGGGAGAGACCCAGTACTTC. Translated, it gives CASSVGPLGLAGGETQYF.

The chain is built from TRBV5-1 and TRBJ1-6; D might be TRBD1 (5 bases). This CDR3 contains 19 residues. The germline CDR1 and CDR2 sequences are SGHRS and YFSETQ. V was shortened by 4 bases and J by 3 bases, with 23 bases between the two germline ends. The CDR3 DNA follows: TGCGCCAGCAGCATATACCCGTCGACAGCTCCTAACTATAATTCACCCCTCCACTTT. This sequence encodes CASSIYPSTAPNYNSPLHF.

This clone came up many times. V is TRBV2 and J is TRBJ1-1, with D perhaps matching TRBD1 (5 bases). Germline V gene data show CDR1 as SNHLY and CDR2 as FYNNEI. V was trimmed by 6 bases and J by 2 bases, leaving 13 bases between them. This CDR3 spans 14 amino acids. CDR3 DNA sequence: TGTGCCAGCAGCGGGTGGGGGGTTAACACTGAAGCTTTCTTT. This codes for CASSGWGVNTEAFF.

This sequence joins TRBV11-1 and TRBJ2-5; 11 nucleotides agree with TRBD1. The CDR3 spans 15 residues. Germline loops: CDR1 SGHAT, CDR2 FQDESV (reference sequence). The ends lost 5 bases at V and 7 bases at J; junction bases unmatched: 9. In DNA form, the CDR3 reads TGTGCCAGCAGCCCTGGGACAGGGGGATTTGGGACCCAGTACTTC. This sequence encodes CASSPGTGGFGTQYF.

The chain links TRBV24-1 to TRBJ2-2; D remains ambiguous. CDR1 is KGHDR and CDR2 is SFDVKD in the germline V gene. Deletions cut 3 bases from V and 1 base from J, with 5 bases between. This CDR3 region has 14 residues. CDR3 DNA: TGTGCCACCAGTGATAACAGGAACACCGGGGAGCTGTTTTTT. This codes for CATSDNRNTGELFF.

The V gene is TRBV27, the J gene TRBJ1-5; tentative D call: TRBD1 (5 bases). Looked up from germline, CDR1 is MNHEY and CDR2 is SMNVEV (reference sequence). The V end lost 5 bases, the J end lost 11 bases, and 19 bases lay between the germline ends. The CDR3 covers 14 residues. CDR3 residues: CASSPGGSLAAQHF. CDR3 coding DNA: TGTGCCAGCAGTCCCGGGGGATCTCTTGCGGCCCAGCATTTT.

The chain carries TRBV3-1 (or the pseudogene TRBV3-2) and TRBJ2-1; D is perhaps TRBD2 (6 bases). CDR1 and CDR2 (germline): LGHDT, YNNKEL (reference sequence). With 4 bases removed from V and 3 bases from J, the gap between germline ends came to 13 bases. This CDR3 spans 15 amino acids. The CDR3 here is CASSPLLGGYNEQFF. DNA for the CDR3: TGTGCCAGCAGCCCTTTATTGGGGGGCTACAATGAGCAGTTCTTC.

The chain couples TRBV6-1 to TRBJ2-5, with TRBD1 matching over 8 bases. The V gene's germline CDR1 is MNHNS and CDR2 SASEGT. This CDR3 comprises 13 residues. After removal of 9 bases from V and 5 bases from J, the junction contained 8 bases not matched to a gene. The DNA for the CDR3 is TGTGCCAGTAAAGGACAGGGCAGGGAGACCCAGTACTTC. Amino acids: CASKGQGRETQYF.

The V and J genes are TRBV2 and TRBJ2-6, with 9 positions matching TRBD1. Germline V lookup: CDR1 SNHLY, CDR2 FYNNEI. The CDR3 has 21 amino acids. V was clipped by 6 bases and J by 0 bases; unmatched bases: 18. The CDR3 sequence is CASSTPRETGQGYSGANVLTF. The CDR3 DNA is TGTGCCAGCAGCACACCAAGGGAAACGGGACAGGGTTACTCTGGGGCCAACGTCCTGACTTTC.

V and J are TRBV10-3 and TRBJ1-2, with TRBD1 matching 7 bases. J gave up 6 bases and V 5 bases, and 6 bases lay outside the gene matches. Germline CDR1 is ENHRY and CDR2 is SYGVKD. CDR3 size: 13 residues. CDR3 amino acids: CAISILQGNGYTF. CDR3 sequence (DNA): TGTGCCATCAGTATTTTACAGGGGAATGGCTACACCTTC.

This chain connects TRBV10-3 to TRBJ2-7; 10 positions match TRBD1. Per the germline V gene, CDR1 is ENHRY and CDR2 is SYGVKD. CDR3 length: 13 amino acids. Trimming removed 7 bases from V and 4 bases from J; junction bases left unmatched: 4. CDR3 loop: CAINPGQGYEQYF. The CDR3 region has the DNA TGTGCCATCAACCCGGGACAGGGGTACGAGCAGTACTTC.

The CDR3 protein is CASSDGRQRSQHF. CDR3 sequence (DNA): TGTGCCAGCAGTGATGGGAGGCAAAGGTCCCAGCATTTT. V is TRBV2 and J is TRBJ1-5; D gene ambiguous. The germline gives CDR1 SNHLY, CDR2 FYNNEI. The CDR3 is 13 residues long. V was shortened by 3 bases and J by 11 bases, with 14 bases between the two germline ends.

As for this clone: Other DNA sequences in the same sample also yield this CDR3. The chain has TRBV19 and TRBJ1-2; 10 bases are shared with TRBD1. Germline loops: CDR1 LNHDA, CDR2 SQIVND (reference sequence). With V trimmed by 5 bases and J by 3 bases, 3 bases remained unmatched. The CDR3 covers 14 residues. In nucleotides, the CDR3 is TGTGCCAGTAGTGAAGACAGGGGGCACTATGGCTACACCTTC. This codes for CASSEDRGHYGYTF.

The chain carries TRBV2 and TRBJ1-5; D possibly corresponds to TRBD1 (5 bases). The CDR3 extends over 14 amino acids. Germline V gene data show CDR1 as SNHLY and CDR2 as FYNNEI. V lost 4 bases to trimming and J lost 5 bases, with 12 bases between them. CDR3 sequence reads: CASSVGRADQPQHF. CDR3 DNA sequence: TGTGCCAGCAGTGTTGGCAGGGCCGATCAGCCCCAGCATTTT.

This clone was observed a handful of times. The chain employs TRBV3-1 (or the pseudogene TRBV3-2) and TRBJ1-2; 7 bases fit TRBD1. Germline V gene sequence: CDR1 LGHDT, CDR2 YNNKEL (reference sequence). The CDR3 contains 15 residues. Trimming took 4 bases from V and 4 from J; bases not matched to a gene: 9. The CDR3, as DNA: TGTGCCAGCAGCCTCGGGACAGTGACCTTCTATGGCTACACCTTC. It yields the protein CASSLGTVTFYGYTF.

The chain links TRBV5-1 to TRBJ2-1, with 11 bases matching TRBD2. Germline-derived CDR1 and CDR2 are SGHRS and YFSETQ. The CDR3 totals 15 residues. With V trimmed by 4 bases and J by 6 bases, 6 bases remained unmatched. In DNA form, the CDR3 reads TGCGCCAGCAGCGTTAGCGGGGGGGCAGGCAATGAGCAGTTCTTC. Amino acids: CASSVSGGAGNEQFF.

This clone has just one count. The CDR3 protein is CADPGQRDPNQPQHF. The CDR3 nucleotides read TGTGCCGACCCAGGACAGCGAGACCCCAATCAGCCCCAGCATTTT. This rearrangement joins TRBV11-3 to TRBJ1-5; tentatively, D is TRBD1 (6 bases). Germline lookup yields CDR1 SGHNT and CDR2 YENEEA. This CDR3 is built from 15 residues. V lost 11 bases to trimming and J lost 3 bases, with 20 bases between them.

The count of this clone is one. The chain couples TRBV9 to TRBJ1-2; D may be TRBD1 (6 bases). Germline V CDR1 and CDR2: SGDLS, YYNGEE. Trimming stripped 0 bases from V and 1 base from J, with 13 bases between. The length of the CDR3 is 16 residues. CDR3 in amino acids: CASSVGTGKVNYGYTF. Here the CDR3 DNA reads TGTGCCAGCAGCGTAGGAACAGGGAAGGTTAACTATGGCTACACCTTC. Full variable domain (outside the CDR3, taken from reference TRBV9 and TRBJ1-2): DSGVTQTPKHLITATGQRVTLRCSPRSGDLSVYWYQQSLDQGLQFLIQYYNGEERAKGNILERFSAQQFPDLHSELNLSSLELGDSALYFCASSVGTGKVNYGYTFGSGTRLTVV.

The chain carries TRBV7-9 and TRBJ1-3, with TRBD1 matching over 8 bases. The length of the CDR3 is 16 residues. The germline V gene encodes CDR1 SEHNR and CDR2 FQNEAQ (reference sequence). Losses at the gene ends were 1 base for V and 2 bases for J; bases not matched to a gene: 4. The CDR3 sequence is CASSLGARGPGNTIYF. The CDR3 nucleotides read TGTGCCAGCAGCTTAGGGGCCAGGGGGCCTGGAAACACCATATATTTT.

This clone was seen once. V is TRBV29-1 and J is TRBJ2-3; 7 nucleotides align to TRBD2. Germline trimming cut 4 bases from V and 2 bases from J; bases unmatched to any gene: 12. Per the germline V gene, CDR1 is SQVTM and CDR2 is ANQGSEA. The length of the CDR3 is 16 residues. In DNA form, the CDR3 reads TGCAGCGTTGGTCGGCTAGCGGAACGTAACACAGATACGCAGTATTTT. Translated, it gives CSVGRLAERNTDTQYF.

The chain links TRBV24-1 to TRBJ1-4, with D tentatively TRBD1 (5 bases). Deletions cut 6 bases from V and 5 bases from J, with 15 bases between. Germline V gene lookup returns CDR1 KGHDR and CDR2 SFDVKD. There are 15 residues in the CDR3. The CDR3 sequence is CATSSGRDGNEKLFF. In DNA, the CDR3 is TGTGCCACCAGTTCAGGGCGGGACGGAAATGAAAAACTGTTTTTT.

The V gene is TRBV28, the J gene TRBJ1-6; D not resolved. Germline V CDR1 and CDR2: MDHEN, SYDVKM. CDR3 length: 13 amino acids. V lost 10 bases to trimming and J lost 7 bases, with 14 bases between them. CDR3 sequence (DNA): TGTGCCACCACGCCGGGGTCCAATTCACCCCTCCACTTT. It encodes CATTPGSNSPLHF.

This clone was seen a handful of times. The CDR3 DNA sequence: TGTGCCAGCAGTGTAGACAGGGCCCCTAACTATGGCTACACCTTC. Translated, it gives CASSVDRAPNYGYTF. V is TRBV2 and J is TRBJ1-2; 7 bases are shared with TRBD1. Per germline, CDR1 SNHLY and CDR2 FYNNEI. The length of the CDR3 is 15 residues. Trimming cost V 4 bases and J 0 bases; bases outside gene matches: 5.